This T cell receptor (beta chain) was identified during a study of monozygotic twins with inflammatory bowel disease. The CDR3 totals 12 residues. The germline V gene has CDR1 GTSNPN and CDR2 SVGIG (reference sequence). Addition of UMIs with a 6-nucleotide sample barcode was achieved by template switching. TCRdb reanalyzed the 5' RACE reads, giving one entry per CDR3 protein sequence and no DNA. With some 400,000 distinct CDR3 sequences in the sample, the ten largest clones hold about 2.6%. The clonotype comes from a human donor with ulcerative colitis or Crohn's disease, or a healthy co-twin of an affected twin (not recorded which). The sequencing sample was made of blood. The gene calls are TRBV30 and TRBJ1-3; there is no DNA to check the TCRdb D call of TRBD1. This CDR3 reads CAWHRAGNTIYF.